One and the same sample provided the 18 T cell receptor beta chains below, sequenced in a study of blood T cell repertoires in COVID-19. TCRdb's copy holds only in-frame clones and misses some; the assay was immunoSEQ multiplex PCR. The repertoire has 90,000 to 100,000 clones, around 76% of them found once; the top ten carry under 20%. The specimen was peripheral blood. These receptors were collected from a man older than 75 with acute or convalescent COVID-19.

The chain joins TRBV27 to TRBJ2-1; TRBD2 agrees at 8 bases. V trimming: 4 bases; J trimming: 4 bases; junction bases outside the gene matches: 6. There are 15 residues in the CDR3. Germline loops: CDR1 MNHEY, CDR2 SMNVEV (reference sequence). The chain's CDR3 is CASSSGGGPYNEQFF. For the CDR3, the DNA is TGTGCCAGCAGTTCGGGCGGGGGGCCGTACAATGAGCAGTTCTTC.

This rearrangement joins TRBV29-1 to TRBJ2-1, with 8 bases aligning to TRBD2. The CDR3 sequence is 14 residues long. Unmatched junction bases numbered 5, after V lost 5 bases and J lost 2 bases. Germline values: CDR1 SQVTM, CDR2 ANQGSEA. CDR3 nucleotide sequence: TGCAGCGTTTTTGCGGGGGGTACCTACAATGAGCAGTTCTTC. Translating it yields CSVFAGGTYNEQFF.

This chain joins TRBV29-1 and TRBJ2-4; D is uncertain. V was trimmed by 7 bases and J by 0 bases, leaving 10 bases between them. Germline values: CDR1 SQVTM, CDR2 ANQGSEA. The CDR3 sequence is 13 residues long. DNA of the CDR3: TGCAGCGCAAAAAGAGGAGCCAAAAACATTCAGTACTTC. Its translation is CSAKRGAKNIQYF.

This chain uses TRBV11-3 with TRBJ2-1, with TRBD2 matching 13 bases. The CDR3 extends over 14 amino acids. Per germline, CDR1 SGHNT and CDR2 YENEEA. With 5 bases clipped from V and 8 bases from J, the junction kept 3 bases outside the gene matches. CDR3: CASSRTSGRDEQFF. In DNA form, the CDR3 reads TGTGCCAGCAGCAGGACTAGCGGGAGAGATGAGCAGTTCTTC.

The gene calls are TRBV19 and TRBJ1-4; 7 bases line up with TRBD1. Germline values: CDR1 LNHDA, CDR2 SQIVND (reference sequence). The ends lost 3 bases at V and 12 bases at J; junction bases unmatched: 10. CDR3 length: 14 residues. The CDR3 spells CASSIMTGWNQLFF. Here the CDR3 DNA reads TGTGCCAGTAGTATCATGACAGGGTGGAACCAACTGTTTTTT.

The J gene is TRBJ1-1, the V gene TRBV12-5; D gene unclear. CDR3 length equals 14 residues. The V and J ends lost 1 base and 2 bases respectively, with 8 bases between them. Germline-derived CDR1 and CDR2 are LGHNT and FRNRAP. The CDR3 spells CASGLDTRNTEAFF. The DNA of the CDR3 is TGTGCTAGTGGTTTGGACACAAGAAACACTGAAGCTTTCTTT.

This sequence joins TRBV14 and TRBJ2-3, with TRBD2 as a possible D gene (5 bases). The CDR3 is 16 amino acids. V lost 0 bases to trimming and J lost 1 base, with 11 bases between them. The V gene's germline CDR1 is SGHDN and CDR2 FVKESK. CDR3 sequence reads: CASSQDVLARTDTQYF. The DNA of the CDR3 is TGTGCCAGCAGCCAAGATGTTCTAGCCCGCACAGATACGCAGTATTTT.

The V and J genes are TRBV10-3 and TRBJ2-1, with 7 bases identical to TRBD1. With V trimmed by 9 bases and J by 5 bases, 10 bases remained unmatched. Germline V CDR1 and CDR2: ENHRY, SYGVKD. This CDR3 has 14 residues. DNA of the CDR3: TGTGCCATTAATCCGGGACAGAATAACAATGAGCAGTTCTTC. Translating it yields CAINPGQNNNEQFF.

The chain links TRBV9 to TRBJ1-1; D remains ambiguous. This CDR3 region has 16 residues. Trimming shortened V by 0 bases and J by 3 bases, and 15 bases separated the two germline ends. Looked up from germline, CDR1 is SGDLS and CDR2 is YYNGEE. The CDR3 sequence: CASSVEGRGGDTEAFF. CDR3 nucleotide sequence: TGTGCCAGCAGCGTAGAAGGGAGAGGAGGTGACACTGAAGCTTTCTTT.

The CDR3 DNA is TGTGCCAGCAGCCAAGATCGCTTCGGGACTAAGTTCTTC. As protein: CASSQDRFGTKFF. The V gene is TRBV3-1 (or the pseudogene TRBV3-2), the J gene TRBJ2-1; 7 bases fit TRBD2. Trimming at V came to 0 bases and at J to 14 bases, leaving 7 bases not matched to a gene. The CDR3 totals 13 residues. The V gene's germline CDR1 is LGHDT and CDR2 YNNKEL (reference sequence).

The chain has TRBV5-1 and TRBJ2-1; 7 positions agree with TRBD2. The germline gives CDR1 SGHRS, CDR2 YFSETQ. This CDR3 spans 12 amino acids. V dropped 0 bases and J dropped 9; count of bases not matched to a gene: 0. This CDR3 reads CASSLGEGEQFF. The CDR3 bases are TGCGCCAGCAGCTTGGGGGAGGGTGAGCAGTTCTTC.

The chain carries TRBV6-5 and TRBJ2-7; a weak D match, TRBD1 (5 bases). The CDR3 sequence is 15 residues long. V lost 2 bases and J lost 6, with 17 bases in between. Germline V gene sequence: CDR1 MNHEY, CDR2 SVGAGI. This CDR3 reads CASSYRPTGLGEQYF. In DNA, the CDR3 is TGTGCCAGCAGTTACCGCCCTACAGGATTGGGCGAGCAGTACTTC.

This CDR3 reads CASSPRQLNTEAFF. CDR3 nucleotide sequence: TGTGCCAGCAGTCCTCGACAGTTAAACACTGAAGCTTTCTTT. The chain links TRBV6-5 to TRBJ1-1, with D possibly matching TRBD1 (5 bases). Germline V gene sequence: CDR1 MNHEY, CDR2 SVGAGI. V was clipped by 5 bases and J by 2 bases, with 12 bases between them. This CDR3 is 14 amino acids long.

V and J are TRBV28 and TRBJ2-1; maybe TRBD1 (6 bases). This CDR3 region has 15 residues. V lost 6 bases and J lost 11, with 23 bases in between. Germline CDR1 reads MDHEN; CDR2 reads SYDVKM. For the CDR3, the DNA is TGTGCCAGCAGGGGGAGACTTCCCCAAGACAGGCAGCAGTTCTTC. Its protein product is CASRGRLPQDRQQFF.

This sequence joins TRBV6-7 and TRBJ1-1; 7 positions match TRBD1. TRBV6-7 is reported as an ORF; its role is uncertain. With V trimmed by 0 bases and J by 2 bases, 6 bases remained unmatched. There are 16 residues in the CDR3. The CDR3 region is CASSYSTGTANTEAFF. CDR3 in DNA: TGTGCCAGCAGTTACTCGACGGGGACAGCTAACACTGAAGCTTTCTTT.

In its sample, this clone was seen once. The chain joins TRBV11-2 to TRBJ2-5; D possibly corresponds to TRBD2 (6 bases). Germline V CDR1 and CDR2: SGHAT, FQNNGV. V was shortened by 2 bases and J by 5 bases, with 15 bases between the two germline ends. The CDR3 sequence is 15 residues long. CDR3 sequence (DNA): TGTGCCAGCAGCTTATACGGGGGAGAAAGGGAGACCCAGTACTTC. Protein: CASSLYGGERETQYF.

V and J are TRBV5-1 and TRBJ2-7; 14 bases agree with TRBD2. Germline assignment: CDR1 SGHRS and CDR2 YFSETQ. CDR3 size: 19 residues. J lost 7 bases, V lost 4 bases, and 19 bases had no gene match. In nucleotides, the CDR3 is TGCGCCAGCAGCGAAAACCGGGCCGAACGAGGACTAGCGGGAGGTGAGCAGTACTTC. It codes for CASSENRAERGLAGGEQYF. The complete variable domain, with remaining parts taken from reference TRBV5-1 and TRBJ2-7, reads KAGVTQTPRYLIKTRGQQVTLSCSPISGHRSVSWYQQTPGQGLQFLFEYFSETQRNKGNFPGRFSGRQFSNSRSEMNVSTLELGDSALYLCASSENRAERGLAGGEQYFGPGTRLTVT.

A single count supports this clone. The V gene is TRBV28, the J gene TRBJ1-2; D is undetermined. Germline V gives CDR1 MDHEN, CDR2 SYDVKM. The CDR3 totals 13 residues. Trimming shortened V by 10 bases and J by 4 bases, and 16 bases separated the two germline ends. The CDR3 coding sequence is TGTGCCATCACAGATCGTGCAGGCTATGGCTACACCTTC. Translation gives CAITDRAGYGYTF.